The source of this T cell receptor beta chain is a study of blood T cell repertoires in COVID-19. The overall study: COVID-19 samples collected from the United States, Italy and Spain covered acute and convalescent phases. The cDNA or gDNA used as material had been derived from T cells, B-cell-depleted T cells, or PBMCs.

With 4 bases clipped from V and 5 bases from J, the junction kept 4 bases outside the gene matches. The length of the CDR3 is 13 residues. CDR1 and CDR2 (germline): MNHEY, SVGAGI. This table comes from immunoSEQ multiplex PCR, and its TCRdb copy is limited to in-frame clones, with some not included. This sample carries around 200,000 clones, under 90% of them seen once, and the ten largest clones take 15% to 20%. J is TRBJ2-5 and V is TRBV6-5; 7 positions agree with TRBD2. Material: peripheral blood. The TCR comes from a person aged 65 to 85 with COVID-19, enrolled during active disease. The CDR3 region has the DNA TGTGCCAGCAGTTCTAGCGGAGGGGAGACCCAGTACTTC. Amino acids: CASSSSGGETQYF.